These 28 T cell receptor beta chains were sequenced from one sample in a study of blood T cell repertoires in COVID-19. The protocol was immunoSEQ multiplex PCR, while the TCRdb copy is restricted to in-frame clones and leaves out a portion. The table includes approximately 170,000 clones, roughly nine tenths detected once. The sample consisted of peripheral blood. These receptors were obtained from a woman aged 60-75 years with COVID-19, enrolled during active disease.

The chain carries TRBV7-6 and TRBJ1-3; 8 nucleotides match TRBD1. CDR1 SGHVS and CDR2 FNYEAQ come from the germline V gene. The CDR3 runs 18 residues. V was pared by 4 bases and J by 4 bases, with 15 bases of the junction left unmatched. The CDR3 DNA is TGTGCCAGCAGCTCAGACAGGGGCCAGCTCTCTAGGGGAAACACCATATATTTT. Translating gives CASSSDRGQLSRGNTIYF.

This clone was seen only a few times. The chain is built from TRBV6-6 and TRBJ1-1; possibly TRBD1 for D (5 bases). CDR1 is MNHNY, CDR2 SVGAGI, per germline (reference sequence). This CDR3 is built from 16 residues. V lost 7 bases to trimming and J lost 4 bases, with 22 bases between them. The CDR3 DNA reads as TGTGCCAGCACCGACAACTCAAGGTTAAGGGGCACTGAAGCTTTCTTT. Translated: CASTDNSRLRGTEAFF.

This chain joins TRBV13 and TRBJ2-1; the match to TRBD2 covers 16 bases. V trimming: 5 bases; J trimming: 4 bases; junction bases outside the gene matches: 8. The CDR3 consists of 18 residues. The V gene's germline CDR1 is PRHDT and CDR2 FYEKMQ (reference sequence). The CDR3 nucleotides are TGTGCCAGCAGCCTCCCTCCGGGACTAGCGGGAGGGTACAATGAGCAGTTCTTC. Protein sequence: CASSLPPGLAGGYNEQFF.

The chain is built from TRBV6-5 and TRBJ2-3; D might be TRBD1 (6 bases). Trimming removed 0 bases from V and 5 bases from J, with 15 bases in between. Germline V gene sequence: CDR1 MNHEY, CDR2 SVGAGI. The CDR3 has 16 amino acids. The chain's CDR3 is CASSYSIWGQEDTQYF. The CDR3, as DNA: TGTGCCAGCAGTTACTCGATATGGGGGCAAGAAGATACGCAGTATTTT.

This clone was seen more than once but under ten times. The rearrangement links TRBV25-1 to TRBJ2-7; possibly TRBD1 for D (6 bases). CDR1 and CDR2 from the germline V gene are MGHDK and SYGVNS. Trimming left V 0 bases short and J 4 bases short, with 16 bases between. The CDR3 has 16 residues. This CDR3 is CASSEYEGDLSYEQYF. The CDR3 nucleotides read TGTGCCAGCAGTGAATATGAGGGGGACCTCTCTTACGAGCAGTACTTC.

The CDR3 DNA sequence: TGTGCCAGCAGCGCGAGAGTAGCGGGAGATAGCTACGAGCAGTACTTC. It codes for CASSARVAGDSYEQYF. V and J are TRBV9 and TRBJ2-7; 9 bases are a match to TRBD2. The CDR3 spans 16 residues. V was pared by 3 bases and J by 3 bases, with 10 bases of the junction left unmatched. Germline V lookup: CDR1 SGDLS, CDR2 YYNGEE. Supplemented by reference TRBV9 and TRBJ2-7, the full variable domain reads DSGVTQTPKHLITATGQRVTLRCSPRSGDLSVYWYQQSLDQGLQFLIQYYNGEERAKGNILERFSAQQFPDLHSELNLSSLELGDSALYFCASSARVAGDSYEQYFGPGTRLTVT.

The rearrangement joins TRBV18 to TRBJ1-5; unclear D gene. The germline gives CDR1 KGHSH, CDR2 LQKENI. Trimming took 3 bases from V and 3 from J, leaving 6 bases between them. The CDR3 extends over 13 amino acids. CDR3 loop: CASSPSYNQPQHF. The CDR3, as DNA: TGTGCCAGCTCACCGTCCTACAATCAGCCCCAGCATTTT.

V usage is TRBV3-1 (or the pseudogene TRBV3-2) and J usage is TRBJ2-1; D might be TRBD2 (6 bases). Trimming pared 4 bases from V and 4 bases from J, leaving 14 bases between. Germline lookup yields CDR1 LGHDT and CDR2 YNNKEL (reference sequence). This CDR3 region has 15 residues. The CDR3 DNA reads as TGTGCCAGCAGCCCGGGCCTAGCGATTTACAATGAGCAGTTCTTC. Protein: CASSPGLAIYNEQFF.

The V gene is TRBV5-4, the J gene TRBJ2-2; TRBD2 agrees at 13 bases. The J segment lost 9 bases and the V segment lost 3 bases, leaving 8 bases of the junction unmatched. The CDR3 spans 16 residues. Germline CDR1 SGHNT, CDR2 YYREEE (reference sequence). CDR3 in DNA: TGTGCCAGCAGCTCCTCACTAGCGGGAGGGCCGAGGGAGCTGTTTTTT. This gives the protein CASSSSLAGGPRELFF.

The chain is built from TRBV3-1 (or the pseudogene TRBV3-2) and TRBJ1-1; possibly TRBD1 for D (5 bases). The germline V and J ends were trimmed by 1 base and 1 base, with 13 bases remaining between them. CDR3 length: 16 residues. From germline, CDR1 is LGHDT and CDR2 YNNKEL (reference sequence). The CDR3: CASSQVLGGRNTEAFF. CDR3 coding DNA: TGTGCCAGCAGCCAAGTGTTGGGGGGTAGGAACACTGAAGCTTTCTTT.

The V call is TRBV9, the J call TRBJ1-6, with D possibly matching TRBD1 (6 bases). The germline gives CDR1 SGDLS, CDR2 YYNGEE. Trimming took off 4 bases at V and 2 bases at J, with 10 bases between the two ends. The CDR3 contains 15 residues. Here the CDR3 reads CASSQQGAYNSPLHF. In DNA, the CDR3 is TGTGCCAGCAGCCAACAGGGCGCCTATAATTCACCCCTCCACTTT.

A few counts support this clone. This rearrangement joins TRBV6-6 to TRBJ1-2; D is undetermined. The CDR3 is 11 amino acids. Trimming removed 2 bases from V and 7 bases from J, with 5 bases in between. Germline V gene lookup returns CDR1 MNHNY and CDR2 SVGAGI (reference sequence). Here the CDR3 reads CASSYPGGYTF. DNA of the CDR3: TGTGCCAGCAGTTACCCCGGTGGCTACACCTTC.

J is TRBJ1-5 and V is TRBV6-1; no clear D gene. V was cut by 1 base and J by 4 bases, with 11 bases left in between. The CDR3 has 15 amino acids. Germline CDR1 reads MNHNS; CDR2 reads SASEGT. CDR3: CASSEGHAFNQPQHF. CDR3 bases: TGTGCCAGCAGTGAAGGACACGCGTTTAATCAGCCCCAGCATTTT.

The genes are TRBV18 and TRBJ2-7; D might be TRBD2 (6 bases). Trimming removed 3 bases at V and 4 bases at J, with 19 bases between. The germline gives CDR1 KGHSH, CDR2 LQKENI. The CDR3 loop spans 16 amino acids. This CDR3 reads CASSPVLGGPSYEQYF. The CDR3 DNA is TGTGCCAGCTCACCTGTCTTGGGGGGACCTTCTTACGAGCAGTACTTC.

This clone was picked up one time. This chain links TRBV7-2 with TRBJ2-5; 10 nucleotides match TRBD2. This CDR3 spans 16 amino acids. V was clipped by 1 base and J by 4 bases; unmatched bases: 6. Germline-derived CDR1 and CDR2 are SGHTA and FQGNSA. The chain's CDR3 is CASSLGPSGSGETQYF. CDR3 DNA sequence: TGTGCCAGCAGCTTAGGTCCTAGCGGGAGCGGAGAGACCCAGTACTTC.

The chain recombines TRBV18 with TRBJ1-1; possible D gene TRBD1, 6 bases. The CDR3 contains 15 residues. Trimming removed 1 base from V and 5 bases from J, with 14 bases in between. Germline assignment: CDR1 KGHSH and CDR2 LQKENI. CDR3 protein: CASSPLQGPATEAFF. In DNA, the CDR3 is TGTGCCAGCTCACCACTTCAGGGGCCGGCTACTGAAGCTTTCTTT.

V gene TRBV12-3 or TRBV12-4 combines with J gene TRBJ2-7; 8 bases align to TRBD2. The trim removed 2 bases at V and 7 bases at J, leaving 4 bases unmatched. The CDR3 sequence is 13 residues long. In DNA form, the CDR3 reads TGTGCCAGCAGTTTAATTGAGCGGGGGGAGCAGTACTTC. The encoded protein is CASSLIERGEQYF.

The chain has TRBV12-5 and TRBJ2-5; 7 bases align to TRBD1. With 6 bases clipped from V and 1 base from J, the junction kept 5 bases outside the gene matches. Germline loops: CDR1 LGHNT, CDR2 FRNRAP. The CDR3 extends over 14 amino acids. The CDR3 nucleotides are TGTGCTAGTGGGACAGGGAATCGCCAAGAGACCCAGTACTTC. Amino acid sequence: CASGTGNRQETQYF.

The CDR3 region has the DNA TGTGCCACCAGCAGGCCAACTCTCGGGAACACTGAAGCTTTCTTT. Protein product: CATSRPTLGNTEAFF. This chain uses TRBV15 with TRBJ1-1; D not certain. Germline V gene sequence: CDR1 LNHNV, CDR2 YYDKDF (reference sequence). The CDR3 totals 15 residues. V dropped 3 bases and J dropped 1 base, with 12 bases sitting between them.

DNA of the CDR3: TGTGCCAGCAGCCAATGGAGGGGGACAGGGGGTGAAGAGACCCAGTACTTC. This sequence encodes CASSQWRGTGGEETQYF. This chain uses TRBV3-1 (or the pseudogene TRBV3-2) with TRBJ2-5, with 11 nucleotides matching TRBD1. CDR3 length: 17 residues. CDR1 and CDR2 (germline): LGHDT, YNNKEL (reference sequence). V was pared by 2 bases and J by 3 bases, with 8 bases of the junction left unmatched.

The chain recombines TRBV11-2 with TRBJ2-7; D is ambiguous. Trimming took off 1 base at V and 1 base at J, with 2 bases between the two ends. From germline, CDR1 is SGHAT and CDR2 FQNNGV. The CDR3 covers 12 residues. Here the CDR3 DNA reads TGTGCCAGCAGCTTAGCATCCTACGAGCAGTACTTC. It codes for CASSLASYEQYF.

The chain is built from TRBV7-9 and TRBJ2-2, with 7 bases matching TRBD1. Germline CDR1 and CDR2: SEHNR and FQNEAQ (reference sequence). This CDR3 is 16 amino acids long. Germline trimming cut 2 bases from V and 5 bases from J; bases unmatched to any gene: 8. The CDR3 coding sequence is TGTGCCAGCAGCTTACACAGGGGATCGCGGACCGGGGAGCTGTTTTTT. Its translation: CASSLHRGSRTGELFF.

This chain links TRBV19 with TRBJ1-2; 7 bases line up with TRBD1. The V gene end was trimmed by 7 bases and the J gene end by 0 bases; junction bases not matched to a gene: 5. The CDR3 is 14 amino acids. Germline values: CDR1 LNHDA, CDR2 SQIVND (reference sequence). The CDR3: CASTTGYPNYGYTF. The CDR3 coding sequence is TGTGCCAGTACGACAGGGTATCCTAACTATGGCTACACCTTC.

This clone was observed a handful of times. The chain recombines TRBV18 with TRBJ2-7; 9 positions match TRBD1. The germline gives CDR1 KGHSH, CDR2 LQKENI. This CDR3 contains 14 residues. J was trimmed by 5 bases and V by 6 bases; bases with no gene match: 8. CDR3 in amino acids: CASSRGTGSHEQYF. CDR3 coding DNA: TGTGCCAGCTCCCGTGGGACAGGGAGCCACGAGCAGTACTTC.

J is TRBJ1-2 and V is TRBV7-9; D possibly corresponds to TRBD1 (6 bases). The CDR3 totals 13 residues. Germline values: CDR1 SEHNR, CDR2 FQNEAQ (reference sequence). Trimming stripped 4 bases from V and 3 bases from J, with 9 bases between. The CDR3 DNA reads as TGTGCCAGCAGCTCAGGGGTATACTATGGCTACACCTTC. Protein sequence: CASSSGVYYGYTF.

The V call is TRBV10-3, the J call TRBJ2-7, with TRBD2 matching 9 bases. The CDR3 is 17 amino acids. Germline CDR1 reads ENHRY; CDR2 reads SYGVKD. With V trimmed by 5 bases and J by 1 base, 12 bases remained unmatched. The CDR3 loop is CAISRRLLAGLSYEQYF. CDR3 nucleotide sequence: TGTGCCATCAGTAGACGGTTACTAGCGGGCCTGTCCTACGAGCAGTACTTC.

The V call is TRBV23-1, the J call TRBJ1-2, with 8 positions matching TRBD1. TRBV23-1 is an open reading frame, and its role is uncertain. Germline trimming cut 1 base from V and 6 bases from J; bases unmatched to any gene: 7. This CDR3 is built from 15 residues. DNA for the CDR3: TGCGCCAGCAGTCAATTTCGGACAGGGCGTAATGGCTACACCTTC. Translated: CASSQFRTGRNGYTF.

The chain carries TRBV5-1 and TRBJ1-3, with TRBD1 matching 9 bases. Looked up from germline, CDR1 is SGHRS and CDR2 is YFSETQ. The J segment lost 2 bases and the V segment lost 0 bases, leaving 3 bases of the junction unmatched. The length of the CDR3 is 16 residues. CDR3 sequence: CASSLGTGAAGNTIYF. CDR3 in DNA: TGCGCCAGCAGCTTGGGGACAGGGGCGGCTGGAAACACCATATATTTT.